These 14 T cell receptor beta chains originate from one sample sequenced in a study of blood T cell repertoires in COVID-19. Produced via immunoSEQ multiplex PCR; TCRdb's table is partial and in-frame only. Among approximately 110,000 clones, about 88% were seen once, and the ten largest hold almost 8.5%. The sample comprised peripheral blood. The origin of the receptors is a woman between 65 and 79 years old who had recovered from COVID-19.

This clone was found once. The chain uses TRBV6-6 and TRBJ1-4; D not resolved. CDR3 length: 17 residues. From germline, CDR1 is MNHNY and CDR2 SVGAGI (reference sequence). V gave up 5 bases and J gave up 8 bases, with 24 bases separating them. The CDR3 DNA sequence: TGTGCCAGCAGTCCGGGGAGGCAATCGATGTTGTGGGAAAAACTGTTTTTT. It codes for CASSPGRQSMLWEKLFF.

This clone was counted between two and nine times. The chain is built from TRBV5-1 and TRBJ1-5; TRBD1 might be the D (6 bases). Germline V gene lookup returns CDR1 SGHRS and CDR2 YFSETQ. The CDR3 spans 15 residues. Trimming left V 1 base short and J 5 bases short, with 13 bases between. CDR3 DNA: TGCGCCAGCAGCTTGTGGGCAGGGGCCCATCAGCCCCAGCATTTT. Translation: CASSLWAGAHQPQHF.

In DNA form, the CDR3 reads TGCGCCAGCAGTCAAACCCCCCGGTTCCTGGACTCGGGGCAGCCCCAGCATTTT. Amino acid sequence: CASSQTPRFLDSGQPQHF. The rearrangement uses TRBV23-1 and TRBJ1-5; no firm D call. TRBV23-1 is designated an ORF whose function remains uncertain. With 2 bases removed from V and 7 bases from J, the gap between germline ends came to 24 bases. The CDR3 runs to 18 residues.

The CDR3 reads CASSLRAWEGGYTF. In DNA form, the CDR3 reads TGTGCCAGCAGCCTCCGGGCCTGGGAGGGTGGCTACACCTTC. V is TRBV7-2 and J is TRBJ1-2; the D is unclear. The CDR3 consists of 14 residues. Germline CDR1 SGHTA, CDR2 FQGNSA. The V end lost 5 bases, the J end lost 7 bases, and 17 bases lay between the germline ends.

V usage is TRBV28 and J usage is TRBJ1-1; D gene uncertain. This CDR3 region has 13 residues. In germline, CDR1 is MDHEN, CDR2 SYDVKM. V was cut by 7 bases and J by 5 bases, with 14 bases left in between. DNA for the CDR3: TGTGCCAGCACCTCTGGTGGGAGGACTGAAGCTTTCTTT. Translated: CASTSGGRTEAFF.

V gene TRBV5-1 combines with J gene TRBJ2-5; TRBD2 matches 11 bases. The CDR3 length is 17 residues. Trimming removed 3 bases from V and 4 bases from J; junction bases left unmatched: 11. Germline CDR1 and CDR2: SGHRS and YFSETQ. The CDR3 sequence is CASSWGLADPVPETQYF. As DNA, the CDR3 is TGCGCCAGCAGCTGGGGACTAGCGGATCCTGTCCCAGAGACCCAGTACTTC.

The table lists this clone with a few counts. The CDR3 region is CAIRDDRGSEAFF. CDR3 nucleotide sequence: TGTGCCATCAGAGATGACAGGGGCTCTGAAGCTTTCTTT. The genes are TRBV10-3 and TRBJ1-1, with 8 nucleotides matching TRBD1. The trim removed 6 bases at V and 6 bases at J, leaving 6 bases unmatched. The CDR3 is 13 amino acids. The germline gives CDR1 ENHRY, CDR2 SYGVKD.

The V call is TRBV20-1, the J call TRBJ2-5; 10 bases match TRBD1. J gave up 5 bases and V 3 bases, and 9 bases lay outside the gene matches. This CDR3 comprises 15 residues. The V gene's germline CDR1 is DFQATT and CDR2 SNEGSKA (reference sequence). Here the CDR3 DNA reads TGCAGTGCTAGTTCCGGGACAGGGGATCTTGAGACCCAGTACTTC. The encoded protein is CSASSGTGDLETQYF.

The chain recombines TRBV9 with TRBJ1-1; TRBD1 is a possible D gene (5 bases). Between the trimmed V and J ends, which lost 2 bases and 1 base, there was a span of 9 bases. CDR3 length: 14 amino acids. Looked up from germline, CDR1 is SGDLS and CDR2 is YYNGEE. CDR3 amino acids: CASSVQGQNTEAFF. The DNA of the CDR3 is TGTGCCAGCAGCGTTCAGGGCCAGAACACTGAAGCTTTCTTT.

The chain has TRBV7-3 and TRBJ2-7; 7 nucleotides line up with TRBD1. Losses at the gene ends were 5 bases for V and 6 bases for J; bases not matched to a gene: 7. The CDR3 sequence is 13 residues long. Germline V gives CDR1 SGHTA, CDR2 FQGTGA. The chain's CDR3 is CASSVNRGSEQYF. CDR3 DNA sequence: TGTGCCAGCAGCGTAAACAGGGGAAGCGAGCAGTACTTC. The whole variable domain, filled in from reference TRBV7-3 and TRBJ2-7, reads GAGVSQTPSNKVTEKGKYVELRCDPISGHTALYWYRQSLGQGPEFLIYFQGTGAADDSGLPNDRFFAVRPEGSVSTLKIQRTERGDSAVYLCASSVNRGSEQYFGPGTRLTVT.

CDR3 DNA: TGTGCCAGCAGAAAACAGGGAAGCTCCTATAATTCACCCCTCCACTTT. It encodes CASRKQGSSYNSPLHF. J is TRBJ1-6 and V is TRBV7-2, with D perhaps matching TRBD1 (6 bases). CDR1 and CDR2 (germline): SGHTA, FQGNSA. CDR3 length equals 16 residues. Trimming left V 6 bases short and J 0 bases short, with 12 bases between.

The chain's CDR3 is CASSYGQGVTEAFF. The CDR3 DNA reads TGCGCCAGCAGCTACGGACAGGGGGTCACTGAAGCTTTCTTT. This chain connects TRBV5-1 to TRBJ1-1; 10 bases match TRBD1. This CDR3 spans 14 amino acids. Germline V gives CDR1 SGHRS, CDR2 YFSETQ. V lost 3 bases to trimming and J lost 4 bases; unmatched junction nucleotides: 3.

The sample holds one count of this clone. J is TRBJ2-1 and V is TRBV9; 7 bases are shared with TRBD1. This CDR3 spans 15 amino acids. Germline-derived CDR1 and CDR2 are SGDLS and YYNGEE. J lost 6 bases, V lost 0 bases, and 6 bases had no gene match. CDR3 nucleotide sequence: TGTGCCAGCAGCGTAGAACCGACAGGGTTCAATGAGCAGTTCTTC. The encoded protein is CASSVEPTGFNEQFF. The whole variable domain, filled in from reference TRBV9 and TRBJ2-1, reads DSGVTQTPKHLITATGQRVTLRCSPRSGDLSVYWYQQSLDQGLQFLIQYYNGEERAKGNILERFSAQQFPDLHSELNLSSLELGDSALYFCASSVEPTGFNEQFFGPGTRLTVL.

The chain recombines TRBV6-2 or TRBV6-3 with TRBJ1-2; 8 bases match TRBD1. Unmatched junction bases numbered 4, after V lost 0 bases and J lost 4 bases. The CDR3 has 15 residues. Germline V lookup: CDR1 MNHEY, CDR2 SVGEGT. The CDR3 nucleotides read TGTGCCAGCAGTTACTCGACAGGGGAGAGCTATGGCTACACCTTC. This encodes CASSYSTGESYGYTF.